This T cell receptor beta chain was identified during a study of OX40 agonist ivuxolimab in advanced cancers. Germline V lookup: CDR1 LNHDA, CDR2 SQIVND (reference sequence). V was shortened by 5 bases and J by 3 bases, with 8 bases between the two germline ends. The length of the CDR3 is 13 residues. The method was immunoSEQ multiplex PCR; TCRdb's version includes in-frame clones alone and lacks a portion of them. The data show tens of thousands of clones, more than 75% seen once. The chain recombines TRBV19 with TRBJ1-5; D is ambiguous. The TCR originated in an adult with an advanced solid tumor such as melanoma, head and neck, liver or kidney cancer. Material: CD4+ or CD8+ T cells sorted from blood, obtained in a trial of the OX40 agonist ivuxolimab. The CDR3 DNA sequence: TGTGCCAGTAGTGATCGAGTCAATCAGCCCCAGCATTTT. This translates into CASSDRVNQPQHF.